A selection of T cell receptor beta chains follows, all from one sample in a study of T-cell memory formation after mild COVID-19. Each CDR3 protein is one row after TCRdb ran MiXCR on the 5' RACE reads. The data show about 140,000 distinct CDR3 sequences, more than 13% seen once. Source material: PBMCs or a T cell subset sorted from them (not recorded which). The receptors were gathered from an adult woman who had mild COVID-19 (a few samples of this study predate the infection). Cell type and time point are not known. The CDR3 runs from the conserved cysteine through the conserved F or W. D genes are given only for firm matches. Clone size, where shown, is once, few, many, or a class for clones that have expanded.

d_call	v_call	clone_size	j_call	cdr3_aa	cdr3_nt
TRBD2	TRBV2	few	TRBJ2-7	CASKVLASYEQYF	TGTGCCAGCAAAGTACTAGCGTCGTACGAGCAGTACTTC
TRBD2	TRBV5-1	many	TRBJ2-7	CASRVTSGSSYEQYF	TGCGCCAGCAGGGTTACTAGCGGGAGTTCCTACGAGCAGTACTTC
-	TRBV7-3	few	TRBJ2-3	CASSSLDRDTQYF	TGTGCCAGCAGCTCCCTCGACAGAGATACGCAGTATTTT
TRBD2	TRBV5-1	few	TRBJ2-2	CASSLTLAGGYTGELFF	TGCGCCAGCAGCTTGACGCTAGCGGGAGGTTACACCGGGGAGCTGTTTTTT
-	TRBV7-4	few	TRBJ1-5	CASSLPERGAQPQHF	TGTGCCAGCAGCCTCCCTGAGAGGGGGGCTCAGCCCCAGCATTTT
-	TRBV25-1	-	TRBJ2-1	CATPGVAGEQFF	TGTGCCACTCCGGGGGTAGCCGGCGAGCAGTTCTTC
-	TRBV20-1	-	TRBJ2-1	CSAREPRPGSSYNEQFF	TGCAGTGCTAGAGAACCCCGACCCGGGAGCTCCTACAATGAGCAGTTCTTC
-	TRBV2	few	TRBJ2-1	CASRGYRESTTDEQFF	TGTGCCAGCAGAGGGTATCGGGAGTCCACCACGGATGAGCAGTTCTTC
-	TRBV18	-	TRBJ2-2	CASYRENGELFF	TGTGCCAGCTACAGGGAAAACGGGGAGCTGTTTTTT
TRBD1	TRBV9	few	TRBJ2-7	CASSPGTGREYEQYF	TGTGCCAGCAGCCCCGGGACAGGGAGGGAGTACGAGCAGTACTTC
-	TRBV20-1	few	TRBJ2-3	CSASHTGGSTDTQYF	TGCAGTGCTAGTCACACAGGCGGGAGCACAGATACGCAGTATTTT
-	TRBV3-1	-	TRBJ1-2	CASSERSEGPGYTF	TGTGCCAGCAGCGAAAGGTCGGAGGGACCTGGCTACACCTTC
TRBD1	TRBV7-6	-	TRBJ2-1	CASSYRQGPYKEQFF	TGTGCCAGCAGCTACAGACAGGGGCCCTACAAGGAGCAGTTCTTC
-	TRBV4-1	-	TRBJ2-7	CASSQEWTSGSSYEQYF	TGCGCCAGCAGCCAAGAGTGGACCAGCGGTAGCTCCTACGAGCAGTACTTC
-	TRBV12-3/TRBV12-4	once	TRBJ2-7	CASRDGSYEQYF	TGTGCCAGCCGGGACGGTTCCTACGAGCAGTACTTC
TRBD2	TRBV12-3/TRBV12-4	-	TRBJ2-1	CASSWPDSGVSYNEQFF	TGTGCCAGCAGTTGGCCGGATAGCGGGGTTTCCTACAATGAGCAGTTCTTC
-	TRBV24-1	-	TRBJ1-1	CATSEPQVQPVYKWNTEAFF	TGTGCCACCAGTGAACCGCAGGTACAGCCGGTTTATAAGTGGAACACTGAAGCTTTCTTT
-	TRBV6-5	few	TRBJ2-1	CASTLTGTLFNEQFF	TGTGCCAGCACCCTTACCGGGACACTTTTCAATGAGCAGTTCTTC
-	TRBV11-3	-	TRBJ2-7	CASSTRDGYEQYF	TGTGCCAGCAGCACCCGGGACGGCTACGAGCAGTACTTC
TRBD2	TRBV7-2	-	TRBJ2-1	CASSFRLGTINFDEQFF	TGTGCCAGCAGCTTTCGTCTAGGGACTATCAACTTCGATGAGCAGTTCTTC